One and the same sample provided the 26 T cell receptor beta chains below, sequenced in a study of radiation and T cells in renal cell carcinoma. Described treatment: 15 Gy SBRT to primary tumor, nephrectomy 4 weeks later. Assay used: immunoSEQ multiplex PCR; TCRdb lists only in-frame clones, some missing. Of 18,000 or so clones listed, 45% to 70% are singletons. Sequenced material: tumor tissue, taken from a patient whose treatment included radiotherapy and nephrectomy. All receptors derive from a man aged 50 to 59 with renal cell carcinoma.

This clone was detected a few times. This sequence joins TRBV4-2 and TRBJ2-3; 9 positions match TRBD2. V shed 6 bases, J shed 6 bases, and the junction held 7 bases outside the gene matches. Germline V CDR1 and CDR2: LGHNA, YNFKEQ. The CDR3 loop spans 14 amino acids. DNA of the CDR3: TGTGCCAGCAGTAGGGCTAGCGGGATGGATACGCAGTATTTT. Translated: CASSRASGMDTQYF.

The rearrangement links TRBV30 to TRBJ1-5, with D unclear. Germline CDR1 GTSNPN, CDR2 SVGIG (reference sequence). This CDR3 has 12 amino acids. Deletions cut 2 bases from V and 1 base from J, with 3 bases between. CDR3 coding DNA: TGTGCCTGGAGTATCAGCAATCAGCCCCAGCATTTT. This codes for CAWSISNQPQHF.

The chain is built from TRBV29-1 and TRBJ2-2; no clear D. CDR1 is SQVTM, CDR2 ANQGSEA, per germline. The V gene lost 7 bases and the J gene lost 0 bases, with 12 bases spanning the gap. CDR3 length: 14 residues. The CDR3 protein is CSACTVANTGELFF. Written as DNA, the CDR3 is TGCAGCGCATGTACCGTTGCGAACACCGGGGAGCTGTTTTTT.

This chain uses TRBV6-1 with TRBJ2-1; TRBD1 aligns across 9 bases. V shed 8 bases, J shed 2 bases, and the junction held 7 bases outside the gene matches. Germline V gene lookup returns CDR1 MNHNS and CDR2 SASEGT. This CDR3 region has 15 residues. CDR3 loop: CASSLRTGAYNEQFF. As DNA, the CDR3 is TGTGCCAGCTCTTTAAGGACAGGGGCCTACAATGAGCAGTTCTTC.

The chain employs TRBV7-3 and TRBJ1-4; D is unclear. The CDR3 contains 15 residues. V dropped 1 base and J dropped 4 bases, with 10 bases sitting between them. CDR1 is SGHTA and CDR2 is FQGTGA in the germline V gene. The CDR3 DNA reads TGTGCCAGCAGCTTAAAGGGCAGAGATAATGAAAAACTGTTTTTT. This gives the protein CASSLKGRDNEKLFF.

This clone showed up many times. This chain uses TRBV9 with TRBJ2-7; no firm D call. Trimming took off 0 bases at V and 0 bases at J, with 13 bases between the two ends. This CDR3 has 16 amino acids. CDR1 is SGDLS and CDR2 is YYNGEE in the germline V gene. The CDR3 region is CASSVDDGSLSYEQYF. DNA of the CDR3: TGTGCCAGCAGCGTAGACGATGGCTCGCTCTCCTACGAGCAGTACTTC.

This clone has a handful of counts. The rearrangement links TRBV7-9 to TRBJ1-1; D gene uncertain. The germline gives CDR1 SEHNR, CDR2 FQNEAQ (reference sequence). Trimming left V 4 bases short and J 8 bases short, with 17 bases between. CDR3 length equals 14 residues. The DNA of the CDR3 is TGTGCCAGCAGCTCCATGGTGTCGGCTACAGAAGCTTTCTTT. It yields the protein CASSSMVSATEAFF.

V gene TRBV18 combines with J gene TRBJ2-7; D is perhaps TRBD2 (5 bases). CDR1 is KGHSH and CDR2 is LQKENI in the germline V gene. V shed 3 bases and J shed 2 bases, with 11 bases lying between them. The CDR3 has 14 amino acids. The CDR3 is CASSPLASPYEQYF. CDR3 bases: TGTGCCAGCTCACCGTTAGCGAGTCCCTACGAGCAGTACTTC.

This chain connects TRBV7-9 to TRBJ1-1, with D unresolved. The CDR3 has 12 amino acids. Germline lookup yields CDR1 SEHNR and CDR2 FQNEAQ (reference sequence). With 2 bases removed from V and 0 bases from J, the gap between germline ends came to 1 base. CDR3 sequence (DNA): TGTGCCAGCAGCTTACTGAACACTGAAGCTTTCTTT. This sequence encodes CASSLLNTEAFF.

The CDR3 sequence is CASSEDPQGSYEQYF. Here the CDR3 DNA reads TGTGCCAGCAGTGAAGATCCACAGGGGTCGTACGAGCAGTACTTC. V and J are TRBV2 and TRBJ2-7, with 7 bases that match TRBD1. The germline V gene has CDR1 SNHLY and CDR2 FYNNEI. V lost 1 base, J lost 4 bases, and 7 bases stayed unmatched. The CDR3 runs 15 residues. The full variable domain, its missing parts supplied by reference TRBV2 and TRBJ2-7, is EPEVTQTPSHQVTQMGQEVILRCVPISNHLYFYWYRQILGQKVEFLVSFYNNEISEKSEIFDDQFSVERPDGSNFTLKIRSTKLEDSAMYFCASSEDPQGSYEQYFGPGTRLTVT.

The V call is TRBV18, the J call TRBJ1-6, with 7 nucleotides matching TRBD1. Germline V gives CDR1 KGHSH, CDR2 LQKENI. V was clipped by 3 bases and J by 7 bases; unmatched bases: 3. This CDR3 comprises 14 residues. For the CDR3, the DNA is TGTGCCAGCTCACCCGACAGGGCGAATTCACCCCTCCACTTT. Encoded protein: CASSPDRANSPLHF.

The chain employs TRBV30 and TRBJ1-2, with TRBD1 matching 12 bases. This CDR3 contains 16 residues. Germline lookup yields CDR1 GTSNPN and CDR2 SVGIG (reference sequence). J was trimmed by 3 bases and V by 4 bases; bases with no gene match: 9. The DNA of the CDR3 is TGTGCCTGGAAATGGGGACAGGGGGCCGCCTACTATGGCTACACCTTC. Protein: CAWKWGQGAAYYGYTF.

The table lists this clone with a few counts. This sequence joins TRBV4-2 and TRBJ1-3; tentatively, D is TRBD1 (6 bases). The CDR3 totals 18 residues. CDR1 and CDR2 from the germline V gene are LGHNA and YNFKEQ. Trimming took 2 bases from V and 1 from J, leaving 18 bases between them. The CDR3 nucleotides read TGTGCCAGCAGCCAATCGACCGAGGGGGGTTTGTCTGGAAACACCATATATTTT. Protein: CASSQSTEGGLSGNTIYF.

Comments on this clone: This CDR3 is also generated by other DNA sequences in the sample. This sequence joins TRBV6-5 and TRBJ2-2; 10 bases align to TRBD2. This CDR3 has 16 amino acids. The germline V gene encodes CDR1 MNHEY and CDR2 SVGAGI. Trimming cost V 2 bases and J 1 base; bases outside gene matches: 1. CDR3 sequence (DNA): TGTGCCAGCAGTTACGGACTAGCGGTGAACACCGGGGAGCTGTTTTTT. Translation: CASSYGLAVNTGELFF.

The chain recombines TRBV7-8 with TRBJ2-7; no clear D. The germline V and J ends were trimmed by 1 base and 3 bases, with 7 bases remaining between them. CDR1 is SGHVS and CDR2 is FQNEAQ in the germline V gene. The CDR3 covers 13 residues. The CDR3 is CASSLGFGYEQYF. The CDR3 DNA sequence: TGTGCCAGCAGCTTAGGATTCGGCTACGAGCAGTACTTC.

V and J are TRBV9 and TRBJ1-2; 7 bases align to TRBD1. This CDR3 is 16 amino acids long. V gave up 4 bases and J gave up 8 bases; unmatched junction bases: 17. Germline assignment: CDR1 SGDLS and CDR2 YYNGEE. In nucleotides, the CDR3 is TGTGCCAGCAGCCCCCTAGTCCGGGCCAGGGGGGACGGCTACACCTTC. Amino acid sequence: CASSPLVRARGDGYTF.

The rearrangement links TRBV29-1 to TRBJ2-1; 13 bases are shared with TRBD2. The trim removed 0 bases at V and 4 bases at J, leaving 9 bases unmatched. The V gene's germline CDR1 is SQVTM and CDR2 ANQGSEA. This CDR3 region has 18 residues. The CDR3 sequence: CSVEDRTSGGSLYNEQFF. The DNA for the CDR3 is TGCAGCGTTGAAGATCGGACTAGCGGGGGATCTTTGTACAATGAGCAGTTCTTC.

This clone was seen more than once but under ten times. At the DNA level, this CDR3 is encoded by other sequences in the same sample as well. The CDR3 loop reads CASRGQSNQPQHF. The CDR3 DNA is TGTGCCAGCAGGGGACAGAGCAATCAGCCCCAGCATTTT. V usage is TRBV2 and J usage is TRBJ1-5; 7 bases are a match to TRBD1. V shed 6 bases and J 1 base; nucleotides not matched to a gene: 0. CDR1 and CDR2 from the germline V gene are SNHLY and FYNNEI. The CDR3 is made up of 13 amino acids.

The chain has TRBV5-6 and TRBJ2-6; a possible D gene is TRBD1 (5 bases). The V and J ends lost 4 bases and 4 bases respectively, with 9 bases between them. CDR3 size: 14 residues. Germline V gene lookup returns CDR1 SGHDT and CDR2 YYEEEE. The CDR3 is CASSLRQGANVLTF. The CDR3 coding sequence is TGTGCCAGCAGCCTGAGACAGGGGGCCAACGTCCTGACTTTC. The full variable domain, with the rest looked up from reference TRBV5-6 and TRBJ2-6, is DAGVTQSPTHLIKTRGQQVTLRCSPKSGHDTVSWYQQALGQGPQFIFQYYEEEERQRGNFPDRFSGHQFPNYSSELNVNALLLGDSALYLCASSLRQGANVLTFGAGSRLTVL.

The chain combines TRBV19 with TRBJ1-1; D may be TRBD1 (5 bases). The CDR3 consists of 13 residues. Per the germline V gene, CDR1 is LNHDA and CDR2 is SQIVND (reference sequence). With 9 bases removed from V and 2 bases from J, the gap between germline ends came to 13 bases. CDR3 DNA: TGTGCCAGCCTGGGGCAAAGCAACACTGAAGCTTTCTTT. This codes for CASLGQSNTEAFF.

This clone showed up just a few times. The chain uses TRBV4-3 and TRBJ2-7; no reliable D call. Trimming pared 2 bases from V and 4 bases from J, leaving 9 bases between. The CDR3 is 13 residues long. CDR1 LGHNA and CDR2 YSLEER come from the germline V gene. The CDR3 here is CASSQFHGYEQYF. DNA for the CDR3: TGCGCCAGCAGCCAATTTCACGGGTACGAGCAGTACTTC.

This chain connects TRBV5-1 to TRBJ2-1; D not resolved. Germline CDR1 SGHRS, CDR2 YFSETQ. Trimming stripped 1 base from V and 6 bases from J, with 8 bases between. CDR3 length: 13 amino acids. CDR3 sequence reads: CASSLISVNEQFF. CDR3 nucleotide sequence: TGCGCCAGCAGCTTGATTAGTGTCAATGAGCAGTTCTTC.

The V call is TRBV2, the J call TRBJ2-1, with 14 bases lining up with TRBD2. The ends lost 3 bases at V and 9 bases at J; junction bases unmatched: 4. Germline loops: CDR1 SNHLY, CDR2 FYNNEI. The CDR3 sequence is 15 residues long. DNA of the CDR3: TGTGCCAGCAGTGAGACTAGCGGGAGGGCACGTGAGCAGTTCTTC. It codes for CASSETSGRAREQFF.

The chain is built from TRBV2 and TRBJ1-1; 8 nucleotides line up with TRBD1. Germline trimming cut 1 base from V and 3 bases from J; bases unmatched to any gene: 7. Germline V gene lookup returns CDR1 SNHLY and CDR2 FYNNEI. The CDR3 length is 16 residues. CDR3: CASSEGDRYGDTEAFF. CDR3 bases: TGTGCCAGCAGTGAAGGGGACAGGTATGGGGACACTGAAGCTTTCTTT.

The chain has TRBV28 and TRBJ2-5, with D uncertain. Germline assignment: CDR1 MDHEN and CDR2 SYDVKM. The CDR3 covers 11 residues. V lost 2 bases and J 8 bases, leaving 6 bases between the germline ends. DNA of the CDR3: TGTGCCAGCAGTTTACAGCGAACCCAGTACTTC. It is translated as CASSLQRTQYF.

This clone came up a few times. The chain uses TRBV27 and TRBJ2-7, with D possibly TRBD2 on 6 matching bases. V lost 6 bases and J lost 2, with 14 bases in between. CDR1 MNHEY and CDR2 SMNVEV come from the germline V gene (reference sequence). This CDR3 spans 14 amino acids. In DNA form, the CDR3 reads TGTGCCAGCAGGCCGAGTGGAGGGACCTACGAGCAGTACTTC. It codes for CASRPSGGTYEQYF.